This T cell receptor beta chain was identified in a study of glioma-infiltrating T cells after dendritic cell vaccination. Study summary: Patients received three intradermal dendritic cell vaccine injections at biweekly intervals.

This clone was detected a few times. Germline lookup yields CDR1 ENHRY and CDR2 SYGVKD. Trimming pared 8 bases from V and 1 base from J, leaving 9 bases between. The CDR3 has 13 residues. Assay: immunoSEQ multiplex PCR; the TCRdb copy retains only in-frame clones and omits some. The table includes fewer than 100,000 clones, 65% to 90% detected once. The receptor was isolated from a human donor with glioblastoma. The chain is built from TRBV10-3 and TRBJ1-3; D remains ambiguous. The source was blood, collected before dendritic cell vaccination. CDR3 DNA: TGTGCCATCCGGGGTCCTTCTGGAAACACCATATATTTT. This translates into CAIRGPSGNTIYF.